The clone carrying this T cell receptor beta chain was observed at least ten times. These data are taken from a study of T cells in Graves' hyperthyroidism and ophthalmopathy. The V gene end was trimmed by 0 bases and the J gene end by 3 bases; junction bases not matched to a gene: 10. Germline lookup yields CDR1 SGHRS and CDR2 YFSETQ. This CDR3 is built from 18 residues. Amplification of TCR beta CDR3 regions was performed using RNA transcripts as template. TCR CDR3 underwent first-round RT-PCR with the HTBI primer set. MiXCR was run by TCRdb on the multiplex PCR reads, yielding one entry per CDR3 protein. Seen here are approximately 300,000 distinct CDR3 sequences, roughly 15% observed once, and the top ten hold roughly a third.

The sequenced sample consisted of blood. V gene TRBV5-1 combines with J gene TRBJ2-3, with 10 bases fitting TRBD2. This TCR derives from a man aged 25 to 45 with Graves' hyperthyroidism. The CDR3 sequence is CASSLGGNSGRQTDTQYF. CDR3 nucleotides: TGCGCCAGCAGCTTGGGGGGGAATAGCGGGAGGCAAACAGATACGCAGTATTTT. Full variable domain (remainder filled in from reference TRBV5-1 and TRBJ2-3): KAGVTQTPRYLIKTRGQQVTLSCSPISGHRSVSWYQQTPGQGLQFLFEYFSETQRNKGNFPGRFSGRQFSNSRSEMNVSTLELGDSALYLCASSLGGNSGRQTDTQYFGPGTRLTVL.